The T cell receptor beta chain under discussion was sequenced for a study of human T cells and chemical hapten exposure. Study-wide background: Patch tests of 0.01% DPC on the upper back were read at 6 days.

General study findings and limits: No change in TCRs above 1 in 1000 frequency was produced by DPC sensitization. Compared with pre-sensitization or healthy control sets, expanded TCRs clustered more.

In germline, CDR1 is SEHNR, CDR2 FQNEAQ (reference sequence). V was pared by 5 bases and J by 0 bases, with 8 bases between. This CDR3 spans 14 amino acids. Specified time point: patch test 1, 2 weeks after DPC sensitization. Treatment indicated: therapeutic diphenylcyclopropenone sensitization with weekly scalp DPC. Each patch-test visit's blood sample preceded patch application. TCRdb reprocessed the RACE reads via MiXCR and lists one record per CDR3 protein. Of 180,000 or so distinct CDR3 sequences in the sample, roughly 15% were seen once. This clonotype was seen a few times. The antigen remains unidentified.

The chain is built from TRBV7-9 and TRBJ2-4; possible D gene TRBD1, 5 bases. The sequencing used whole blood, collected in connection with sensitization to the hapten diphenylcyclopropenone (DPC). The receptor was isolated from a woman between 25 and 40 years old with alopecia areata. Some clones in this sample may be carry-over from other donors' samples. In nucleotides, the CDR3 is TGTGCCAGCAGCGCCCAGGGAGCCAAAAACATTCAGTACTTC. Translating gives CASSAQGAKNIQYF.